This T cell receptor beta chain was captured in a study of shared clonotypes between healthy human individuals (dated by TCRdb to 2018 to 2020). With respect to the entire study: A couple of women and three men aged 18 to 49 years were included in the cohort. For each donor, three plates each were used for CD4 naive and CD4 memory, two plates were used for CD8 naive, and one plate was used for CD8 memory. To estimate repertoire size and how much clonotype sharing occurs between individuals, the study deeply sequenced the blood TCR repertoires of about five healthy adults. Different laboratories and diverse techniques were used to prepare libraries and sequence TCR repertoires, to increase sequencing depth and limit assay-specific biases. Leukapheresis yielded between about 0.94 and 8.9 billion PBMCs per donor.

A note on this clone: Its antigen is currently not known. No base-level quality is on record; no much larger clone is a single base apart.

Using the deep immunoSEQ assay, multiplex PCR amplified TCR CDR3 regions from genomic DNA. Extracted genomic DNA from each cell subset was distributed evenly across all wells of several immunoSEQ 96-well plates, and each plate was treated as a replicate. For sorted subsets, each replicate PCR was loaded with around 200 ng genomic DNA, equivalent to some 27,000 T cell genomes. Purified libraries were quantified with a Qubit 3.0 fluorometer, sized on a Bioanalyzer 2100, and re-quantified with the KAPA Library Quantification kit. Every immunoSEQ 96-well plate was sequenced on a separate single-read 150-cycle Illumina NextSeq 550 flow cell. The original pipeline was this. Because the immunoSEQ output held only junctional sequences and lacked quality scores, the filtering could not match the filtering applied to full-length reads. Sequences were annotated with PyIR, a Python wrapper for IgBLAST v1.9, using IMGT germline references to assign V/J genes and CDR3. Reads were filtered out if the reads had weak V/J assignments (E-value above 1e-6), no CDR3, stop codons, out-of-frame junctions, or ambiguous translated residues. V3J clonotypes were defined as sequences sharing an identical inferred V gene, J gene, and CDR3 amino acid sequence. The percentage overlap between two repertoires was calculated by dividing the number of shared unique clonotypes by the size of the smaller repertoire. Repertoire richness was assessed with RTK rarefaction, the Chao1 estimator, and Recon v2.1 estimates of unobserved clonotypes. Generation probabilities were computed with OLGA for all TCRbeta clonotypes obtained by the gDNA method from several donors. Entries here come from immuneACCESS through TCRdb and include only in-frame sequences with V and J called. Some clones fail to appear in such tables; in the studies checked, an unresolved V gene covers under half of the shortfall, and the cause of the remainder is unknown. V, J and clone size derive from that table, while D and trimming were established from the DNA sequence. The sample table shows 2 million to 2.5 million clones, and over 85% are seen once. 0.13% of the sample lies in the top ten.

The donors were healthy, HIV-negative adults who had no recently reported acute infections or vaccinations. All donors were Caucasian adults living in Nashville, Tennessee, USA. CD4+ T cells were enriched by magnetic negative selection; naive cells were then positively selected on CD45RA, and the negative fraction formed the memory subset. Blood was collected by leukapheresis, and PBMCs were isolated by Ficoll-Histopaque density gradient centrifugation and then cryopreserved in liquid nitrogen vapor phase. Purity and quantity of every magnetically sorted T cell population were checked by analytical flow cytometry. Each sorted fraction had its genomic DNA isolated and then quantified by UV absorbance on a Nanodrop 2000c. What the study reported, not specific to this receptor: Naive subsets generally had larger estimated clonotype richness than memory subsets. Even with the large sequencing depth, rarefaction of the sorted-subset datasets indicated that sequencing was incomplete. Compared with non-shared clonotypes, clonotypes shared by all four sorted-subset donors had higher generation probabilities. When four donors were compared, the shared fraction of clonotypes was around 5.1% for naive CD4, around 3.5% for naive CD8, roughly 2.5% for memory CD4, and under 0.5% for memory CD8. Pairwise subsampling led to the expectation that sequencing depth would affect the degree of clonotype sharing among donors. The genetic and exposure-history diversity represented was limited by the small number of donors. Only blood was sampled, and tissue TCR repertoires likely differ from those in blood.

V ends up 0 bases short and J 5 bases short, with an unmatched junction base count of 5. CDR1 and CDR2 (WSHSY, SAAADI) derive from the germline V gene. The CDR3 measures 15 amino acids from cysteine to phenylalanine. Of all the DNA, just the CDR3 is kept, 45 bases in frame from base 1. Input material: naive CD4+ T cells sorted from blood. The cell subset or site label on this specimen signifies: CD45RA+ positively selected. The receptor chain draws on TRBV10-2 and TRBJ2-7; TRBD2 lines up with 9 middle nucleotides. The clonotype originates from a man between 18 and 29 years old in good health. The CDR3 reads CASSESGGRANEQYF. The DNA sequence is TGCGCCAGCAGTGAGTCCGGCGGGAGGGCCAACGAGCAGTACTTC.